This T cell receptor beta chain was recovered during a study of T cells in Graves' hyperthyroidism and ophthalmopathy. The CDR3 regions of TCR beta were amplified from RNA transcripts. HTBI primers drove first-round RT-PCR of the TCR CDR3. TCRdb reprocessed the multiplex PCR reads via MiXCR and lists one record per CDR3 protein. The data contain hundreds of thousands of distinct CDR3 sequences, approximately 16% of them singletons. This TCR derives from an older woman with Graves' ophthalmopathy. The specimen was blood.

In DNA form, the CDR3 reads TGCGCCAGCAGCCAAGGAGGCTACACTGAAGCTTTCTTT. It encodes CASSQGGYTEAFF. The chain employs TRBV4-1 and TRBJ1-1; D is unresolved. CDR1 is MGHRA, CDR2 YSYEKL, per germline. CDR3 length: 13 residues. Trimming took 1 base from V and 3 from J, leaving 6 bases between them.